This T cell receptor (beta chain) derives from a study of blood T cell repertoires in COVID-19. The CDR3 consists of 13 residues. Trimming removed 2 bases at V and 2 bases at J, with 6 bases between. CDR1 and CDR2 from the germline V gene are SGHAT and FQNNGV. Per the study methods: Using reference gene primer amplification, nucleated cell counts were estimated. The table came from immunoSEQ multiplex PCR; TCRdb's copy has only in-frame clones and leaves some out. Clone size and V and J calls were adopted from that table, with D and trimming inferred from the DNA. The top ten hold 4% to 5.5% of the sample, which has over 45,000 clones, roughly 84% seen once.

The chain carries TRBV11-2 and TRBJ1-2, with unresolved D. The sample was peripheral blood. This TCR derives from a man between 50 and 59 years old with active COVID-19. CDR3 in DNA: TGTGCCAGCAGCTTAATGGAGAACTATGGCTACACCTTC. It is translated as CASSLMENYGYTF.